These 32 T cell receptor beta chains were all obtained from the same sample, sequenced in a study of T cells in localized non-small cell lung cancer. Generated by immunoSEQ multiplex PCR, the TCRdb table keeps only in-frame clones and is missing some. The sample includes about 23,000 clones, approximately 88% seen only once; the top ten take roughly 15%. The sequences come from peripheral blood, collected before any cancer treatment. These receptors were obtained from a male donor older than 55 with stage I lung adenocarcinoma.

This clone is a singleton in its sample. The J gene is TRBJ2-1, the V gene TRBV19, with 9 bases that match TRBD2. Germline V gene lookup returns CDR1 LNHDA and CDR2 SQIVND (reference sequence). The CDR3 loop spans 15 amino acids. Trimming removed 3 bases from V and 4 bases from J; junction bases left unmatched: 4. As DNA, the CDR3 is TGTGCCAGTAGTATCCCCACTAGCGGGTACAATGAGCAGTTCTTC. It specifies CASSIPTSGYNEQFF.

The V gene is TRBV7-2, the J gene TRBJ1-1; D perhaps matches TRBD1 (6 bases). V was clipped by 5 bases and J by 4 bases, with 20 bases between them. The CDR3 is made up of 16 amino acids. CDR1 is SGHTA, CDR2 FQGNSA, per germline. CDR3 in DNA: TGTGCCAGCAGCCCCCGAGGGGGAAACGATGGCACTGAAGCTTTCTTT. Residues: CASSPRGGNDGTEAFF.

The chain uses TRBV7-9 and TRBJ2-7; 12 nucleotides match TRBD2. CDR1 is SEHNR, CDR2 FQNEAQ, per germline (reference sequence). V lost 5 bases, J lost 6 bases, and 8 bases stayed unmatched. This CDR3 is 15 amino acids long. The CDR3 nucleotides read TGTGCCAGCAGCCCTTCGACTAGCGGGAGTGGCGAGCAGTACTTC. This codes for CASSPSTSGSGEQYF.

In this sample, this clone turned up a few times. V and J are TRBV4-2 and TRBJ1-5; D uncertain. The CDR3 consists of 13 residues. The germline V and J ends were trimmed by 0 bases and 6 bases, with 6 bases remaining between them. Germline CDR1 is LGHNA and CDR2 is YNFKEQ. The CDR3 sequence is CASSQDSGQPQHF. The CDR3 coding sequence is TGTGCCAGCAGCCAAGATTCGGGTCAGCCCCAGCATTTT.

CDR3 DNA: TGTGCCAGCACCGGGACTGGAAACACCATATATTTT. The encoded protein is CASTGTGNTIYF. J is TRBJ1-3 and V is TRBV6-6; D is unresolved. The CDR3 is 12 amino acids. Germline V lookup: CDR1 MNHNY, CDR2 SVGAGI (reference sequence). Deletions cut 7 bases from V and 2 bases from J, with 6 bases between.

The chain couples TRBV30 to TRBJ2-5; 11 bases align to TRBD2. CDR3 size: 18 residues. CDR1 and CDR2 from the germline V gene are GTSNPN and SVGIG (reference sequence). Germline trimming cut 8 bases from V and 0 bases from J; bases unmatched to any gene: 17. The CDR3 protein is CAPENPGLAGGNQETQYF. CDR3 DNA sequence: TGTGCCCCCGAAAACCCTGGGCTAGCGGGGGGTAACCAAGAGACCCAGTACTTC.

The chain has TRBV19 and TRBJ1-3, with D possibly matching TRBD1 (6 bases). Germline loops: CDR1 LNHDA, CDR2 SQIVND (reference sequence). Between the trimmed V and J ends, which lost 5 bases and 10 bases, there was a span of 24 bases. This CDR3 comprises 16 residues. The CDR3 DNA reads as TGTGCCAGTAGTCCTTGGACAGCCGACCTGGAACGAACCATATATTTT. This sequence encodes CASSPWTADLERTIYF.

The chain couples TRBV7-8 to TRBJ2-1; 8 positions agree with TRBD2. V lost 1 base to trimming and J lost 6 bases; unmatched junction nucleotides: 11. This CDR3 comprises 17 residues. Germline V gene lookup returns CDR1 SGHVS and CDR2 FQNEAQ. CDR3 residues: CASSLGRGGLALNEQFF. CDR3 sequence (DNA): TGTGCCAGCAGCTTAGGGCGGGGCGGACTAGCCCTCAATGAGCAGTTCTTC.

The chain carries TRBV6-5 and TRBJ1-2; possibly TRBD1 for D (5 bases). This CDR3 spans 11 amino acids. Germline V lookup: CDR1 MNHEY, CDR2 SVGAGI. The V end lost 8 bases, the J end lost 4 bases, and 8 bases lay between the germline ends. The CDR3 bases are TGTGCCAGCTCTACAGGCTATGGCTACACCTTC. Translated: CASSTGYGYTF.

The rearrangement joins TRBV7-9 to TRBJ2-1; 13 bases match TRBD2. Germline V gives CDR1 SEHNR, CDR2 FQNEAQ (reference sequence). CDR3 length: 19 amino acids. Trimming took 4 bases from V and 3 from J; bases not matched to a gene: 12. The CDR3 region is CASSSILGGLAGDYNEQFF. The CDR3, as DNA: TGTGCCAGCAGCTCTATATTGGGCGGACTAGCGGGAGACTACAATGAGCAGTTCTTC.

This clone showed up just once. The CDR3 here is CASRSSEWGGTEAFF. Here the CDR3 DNA reads TGTGCCAGCAGGTCGAGTGAGTGGGGTGGGACTGAAGCTTTCTTT. The J gene is TRBJ1-1, the V gene TRBV7-2; no clear D. The germline V gene encodes CDR1 SGHTA and CDR2 FQGNSA. Trimming removed 6 bases at V and 5 bases at J, with 19 bases between. There are 15 residues in the CDR3.

As for this clone: One end of the junction does not line up with germline, which may come from a read error. V usage is TRBV5-6 and J usage is TRBJ2-7; D unresolved. The CDR3 loop spans 16 amino acids. The V gene's germline CDR1 is SGHDT and CDR2 YYEEEE. CDR3 nucleotide sequence: TGTGCCAGCAGCTTGGTCGGATTGGGGTTAGCTGGAGAGCAGCACTTC. Amino acid sequence: CASSLVGLGLAGEQHF.

This chain connects TRBV6-6 to TRBJ1-5, with D uncertain. The germline V gene encodes CDR1 MNHNY and CDR2 SVGAGI (reference sequence). The length of the CDR3 is 14 residues. V shed 5 bases and J shed 2 bases, with 10 bases lying between them. DNA for the CDR3: TGTGCCAGCAGTCCTCGGGGAGGCAATCAGCCCCAGCATTTT. Its protein is CASSPRGGNQPQHF.

The chain is built from TRBV30 and TRBJ1-1; D not resolved. V shed 0 bases and J shed 3 bases, with 11 bases lying between them. The germline CDR1 and CDR2 sequences are GTSNPN and SVGIG (reference sequence). The CDR3 is made up of 14 amino acids. CDR3 bases: TGTGCCTGGAGTGTACCGGGAAGGGACACTGAAGCTTTCTTT. Its protein product is CAWSVPGRDTEAFF.

This clone has a single count. The rearrangement joins TRBV9 to TRBJ2-3, with a weak D call TRBD2 (5 bases). Germline lookup yields CDR1 SGDLS and CDR2 YYNGEE. There are 16 residues in the CDR3. V was pared by 0 bases and J by 0 bases, with 11 bases between. The CDR3 nucleotides are TGTGCCAGCAGCGTAGGGGCGGGCCGAAGCACAGATACGCAGTATTTT. The encoded protein is CASSVGAGRSTDTQYF.

The chain joins TRBV6-1 to TRBJ2-1; either TRBD1 or TRBD2 may supply D (6 bases each). There are 14 residues in the CDR3. V was shortened by 3 bases and J by 6 bases, with 12 bases between the two germline ends. Germline V gene sequence: CDR1 MNHNS, CDR2 SASEGT. The CDR3 reads CASSEFGGSNEQFF. CDR3 coding DNA: TGTGCCAGCAGTGAGTTCGGGGGCTCCAATGAGCAGTTCTTC.

The genes are TRBV30 and TRBJ2-7; no clear D. The germline V and J ends were trimmed by 0 bases and 5 bases, with 11 bases remaining between them. CDR3 length equals 13 residues. Germline CDR1 reads GTSNPN; CDR2 reads SVGIG (reference sequence). The CDR3 sequence: CAWSVKRSHEQYF. The CDR3 nucleotides are TGTGCCTGGAGTGTAAAAAGGTCCCACGAGCAGTACTTC.

This clone came up once. This sequence joins TRBV7-2 and TRBJ2-5; TRBD1 aligns across 8 bases. V lost 3 bases to trimming and J lost 5 bases; unmatched junction nucleotides: 5. Germline V lookup: CDR1 SGHTA, CDR2 FQGNSA. This CDR3 comprises 14 residues. The CDR3 is CASSLPGGWETQYF. CDR3 nucleotide sequence: TGTGCCAGCAGCTTGCCAGGGGGCTGGGAGACCCAGTACTTC.

The CDR3 bases are TGTGCCAGCAGCCAAGGGAGGGTTGAAGCTTTCTTT. This encodes CASSQGRVEAFF. The J gene is TRBJ1-1, the V gene TRBV11-2; no definite D call. Germline assignment: CDR1 SGHAT and CDR2 FQNNGV. Deletions cut 5 bases from V and 7 bases from J, with 11 bases between. The CDR3 has 12 residues. Full variable domain (outside the CDR3, taken from reference TRBV11-2 and TRBJ1-1): EAGVAQSPRYKIIEKRQSVAFWCNPISGHATLYWYQQILGQGPKLLIQFQNNGVVDDSQLPKDRFSAERLKGVDSTLKIQPAKLEDSAVYLCASSQGRVEAFFGQGTRLTVV.

In the case of this clone: It is unclear where the CDR3 begins or ends on the DNA, so no DNA is shown, and the CDR3 is as TCRdb lists it. This sequence joins TRBV5-4 and TRBJ2-1; the table assigns TRBD1, which was not confirmed against the DNA. Germline V gene data show CDR1 as SGHNT and CDR2 as YYREEE (reference sequence). The CDR3 extends over 12 residues, inclusive of both ends. CDR3 sequence: CASSFGTGNKLF.

This sequence joins TRBV28 and TRBJ1-2, with a possible D match to TRBD1 (6 bases). Per the germline V gene, CDR1 is MDHEN and CDR2 is SYDVKM. The V and J ends lost 3 bases and 2 bases respectively, with 10 bases between them. The CDR3 sequence is 14 residues long. The CDR3 nucleotides are TGTGCCAGCAGTTTGACAGGCACAAACTATGGCTACACCTTC. Its protein product is CASSLTGTNYGYTF.

This sequence joins TRBV4-1 and TRBJ2-5; TRBD1 matches 7 bases. Germline assignment: CDR1 MGHRA and CDR2 YSYEKL. V shed 2 bases and J 4 bases; nucleotides not matched to a gene: 10. The CDR3 loop spans 16 amino acids. DNA of the CDR3: TGCGCCAGCAGCCAAAGAGGTGACAGGGTGGGAGAGACCCAGTACTTC. Its translation: CASSQRGDRVGETQYF.

The V gene is TRBV27, the J gene TRBJ1-1; D is unresolved. The germline V gene has CDR1 MNHEY and CDR2 SMNVEV (reference sequence). V dropped 3 bases and J dropped 1 base, with 6 bases sitting between them. There are 13 residues in the CDR3. The CDR3: CASSFYKNTEAFF. DNA for the CDR3: TGTGCCAGCAGTTTTTACAAGAACACTGAAGCTTTCTTT.

The V gene is TRBV10-1, the J gene TRBJ2-1, with TRBD2 as a possible D gene (6 bases). The CDR3 contains 14 residues. CDR1 and CDR2 from the germline V gene are WNHNN and SYGVQD (reference sequence). Trimming removed 4 bases from V and 8 bases from J, with 15 bases in between. The CDR3 bases are TGCGCCAGCAGTGCGACTAGTAGGAGCGATGAGCAGTTCTTC. Translating it yields CASSATSRSDEQFF.

The CDR3 here is CASRYRQGLTEAFF. The CDR3, as DNA: TGTGCCAGCAGATACCGACAGGGGTTGACTGAAGCTTTCTTT. J is TRBJ1-1 and V is TRBV11-2; 8 nucleotides align to TRBD1. Germline V gene data show CDR1 as SGHAT and CDR2 as FQNNGV. This CDR3 is built from 14 residues. V lost 6 bases, J lost 5 bases, and 8 bases stayed unmatched.

The chain employs TRBV19 and TRBJ2-1; D uncertain. Per the germline V gene, CDR1 is LNHDA and CDR2 is SQIVND (reference sequence). The CDR3 length is 15 residues. Trimming pared 3 bases from V and 3 bases from J, leaving 12 bases between. Here the CDR3 reads CASSMAPAFYNEQFF. The DNA of the CDR3 is TGTGCCAGTAGTATGGCTCCCGCTTTCTACAATGAGCAGTTCTTC.

This rearrangement joins TRBV7-9 to TRBJ2-2; 9 bases line up with TRBD2. Per germline, CDR1 SEHNR and CDR2 FQNEAQ (reference sequence). Trimming cost V 5 bases and J 6 bases; bases outside gene matches: 10. The CDR3 contains 16 residues. CDR3 coding DNA: TGTGCCAGCAGCCCCCGGGGAGCGGGAGGCGCCGGGGAGCTGTTTTTT. This translates into CASSPRGAGGAGELFF.

Comments on this clone: The same CDR3 also results from other DNA sequences found in this sample. The chain has TRBV5-6 and TRBJ1-2; D possibly corresponds to TRBD1 (6 bases). Between the trimmed V and J ends, which lost 5 bases and 7 bases, there was a span of 12 bases. The CDR3 spans 12 residues. Germline CDR1 and CDR2: SGHDT and YYEEEE. The CDR3 loop is CASSIQGRGYTF. CDR3 sequence (DNA): TGTGCCAGCAGTATACAGGGTCGTGGCTACACCTTC. Full variable domain (missing parts from reference TRBV5-6 and TRBJ1-2): DAGVTQSPTHLIKTRGQQVTLRCSPKSGHDTVSWYQQALGQGPQFIFQYYEEEERQRGNFPDRFSGHQFPNYSSELNVNALLLGDSALYLCASSIQGRGYTFGSGTRLTVV.

The genes are TRBV4-1 and TRBJ2-7; 7 nucleotides line up with TRBD2. CDR3 length: 16 residues. Trimming cost V 4 bases and J 2 bases; bases outside gene matches: 11. Germline V gene data show CDR1 as MGHRA and CDR2 as YSYEKL. The CDR3: CASSREGLPDPYEQYF. The CDR3 nucleotides are TGCGCCAGCAGCCGCGAGGGACTACCCGATCCCTACGAGCAGTACTTC.

The chain joins TRBV7-9 to TRBJ1-1, with a weak D call TRBD1 (5 bases). The V end lost 3 bases, the J end lost 1 base, and 6 bases lay between the germline ends. The CDR3 loop spans 13 amino acids. The germline V gene has CDR1 SEHNR and CDR2 FQNEAQ (reference sequence). Written as DNA, the CDR3 is TGTGCCAGCAGCTTGGGGACGAACACTGAAGCTTTCTTT. Translated: CASSLGTNTEAFF.

This clone was counted a single time. V gene TRBV7-9 combines with J gene TRBJ2-5; 7 bases match TRBD1. The CDR3 covers 14 residues. CDR1 and CDR2 (germline): SEHNR, FQNEAQ (reference sequence). The V segment lost 0 bases and the J segment 5 bases; nucleotides outside the gene matches: 3. In DNA, the CDR3 is TGTGCCAGCAGCTTAGCGACAGGGACGGAGACCCAGTACTTC. It yields the protein CASSLATGTETQYF.

The gene calls are TRBV19 and TRBJ2-7; 12 nucleotides align to TRBD1. The CDR3 has 14 residues. The V segment lost 10 bases and the J segment 7 bases; nucleotides outside the gene matches: 11. Germline CDR1 reads LNHDA; CDR2 reads SQIVND (reference sequence). For the CDR3, the DNA is TGTGCCACCGAACCGGGACAGGGGGCGCGGGAGCAGTACTTC. Translated: CATEPGQGAREQYF.